This passage covers 29 T cell receptor beta chains from one sample sequenced in a study of blood T cell repertoires in COVID-19. Sequencing used immunoSEQ multiplex PCR; TCRdb keeps in-frame clones, though not all of them. The top ten clones hold more than 9% of a sample with roughly 41,000 clones, around 74% of them seen once. Material for sequencing was peripheral blood. Receptors originate from a man between 65 and 85 years old with COVID-19, enrolled during active disease.

The chain combines TRBV9 with TRBJ2-3, with 9 positions matching TRBD2. The CDR3 totals 16 residues. J lost 2 bases, V lost 0 bases, and 4 bases had no gene match. From germline, CDR1 is SGDLS and CDR2 YYNGEE. The DNA of the CDR3 is TGTGCCAGCAGCGTAGTGGCTAGCGGGGTCACAGATACGCAGTATTTT. Encoded protein: CASSVVASGVTDTQYF.

The chain links TRBV9 to TRBJ1-2; tentatively, D is TRBD1 (5 bases). Germline assignment: CDR1 SGDLS and CDR2 YYNGEE. V lost 0 bases to trimming and J lost 6 bases, with 21 bases between them. The CDR3 consists of 17 residues. CDR3: CASSVAPGDSLWHGYTF. The CDR3 coding sequence is TGTGCCAGCAGCGTAGCCCCGGGGGACTCCTTGTGGCATGGCTACACCTTC.

The J gene is TRBJ1-4, the V gene TRBV5-1; TRBD1 might be the D (6 bases). Trimming removed 5 bases from V and 3 bases from J, with 11 bases in between. The V gene's germline CDR1 is SGHRS and CDR2 YFSETQ. The CDR3 spans 14 residues. CDR3 region: CASSGGASNEKLFF. CDR3 coding DNA: TGCGCCAGCAGTGGGGGGGCATCTAATGAAAAACTGTTTTTT.

This clone has a single count. The rearrangement links TRBV6-4 to TRBJ2-1; D might be TRBD2 (5 bases). The CDR3 loop spans 15 amino acids. V dropped 0 bases and J dropped 0 bases, with 6 bases sitting between them. CDR1 and CDR2 (germline): MRHNA, SNTAGT. This chain's CDR3 is CASSDSGDSYNEQFF. The CDR3 DNA follows: TGTGCCAGCAGTGACTCCGGGGACTCCTACAATGAGCAGTTCTTC.

The chain uses TRBV5-1 and TRBJ2-7; tentatively, D is TRBD2 (6 bases). Germline V CDR1 and CDR2: SGHRS, YFSETQ. V was cut by 3 bases and J by 1 base, with 20 bases left in between. The CDR3 runs 17 residues. The CDR3 sequence: CASSWAGTELGSYEQYF. Here the CDR3 DNA reads TGCGCCAGCAGCTGGGCCGGGACTGAGTTAGGGTCCTACGAGCAGTACTTC. Full variable domain (remainder filled in from reference TRBV5-1 and TRBJ2-7): KAGVTQTPRYLIKTRGQQVTLSCSPISGHRSVSWYQQTPGQGLQFLFEYFSETQRNKGNFPGRFSGRQFSNSRSEMNVSTLELGDSALYLCASSWAGTELGSYEQYFGPGTRLTVT.

This chain connects TRBV11-2 to TRBJ2-1; TRBD1 is a possible D gene (6 bases). Trimming cost V 4 bases and J 3 bases, with 16 bases left between them. This CDR3 is 16 amino acids long. CDR1 SGHAT and CDR2 FQNNGV come from the germline V gene. The DNA for the CDR3 is TGTGCCAGCAGCTCCCACCGGGACAAAGGCTACAATGAGCAGTTCTTC. Translation: CASSSHRDKGYNEQFF.

The V call is TRBV19, the J call TRBJ1-5, with D uncertain. The CDR3 has 12 amino acids. Trimming took 9 bases from V and 1 from J, leaving 7 bases between them. Germline values: CDR1 LNHDA, CDR2 SQIVND (reference sequence). The chain's CDR3 is CASKKSNQPQHF. The CDR3 DNA reads as TGTGCCAGCAAAAAAAGCAATCAGCCCCAGCATTTT.

CDR3 in DNA: TGCGCCAGCAGCTTGGGGGGGACTAGGCTTGGAGGCTACACCTTC. Amino acids: CASSLGGTRLGGYTF. This rearrangement joins TRBV5-1 to TRBJ1-2; D is perhaps TRBD1 (5 bases). The CDR3 has 15 amino acids. The ends were cut back, 0 bases at V and 8 bases at J, with 17 bases in the middle. Germline CDR1 is SGHRS and CDR2 is YFSETQ.

The genes are TRBV5-1 and TRBJ2-2; D not resolved. This CDR3 has 16 residues. Trimming removed 4 bases at V and 0 bases at J, with 13 bases between. Germline CDR1 SGHRS, CDR2 YFSETQ. The CDR3 nucleotides are TGCGCCAGCAGCGGAGCAGCTGCTCCGAACACCGGGGAGCTGTTTTTT. It specifies CASSGAAAPNTGELFF.

This clone was found once. The V call is TRBV6-5, the J call TRBJ2-3, with 13 nucleotides matching TRBD2. The CDR3 runs to 15 residues. V lost 0 bases to trimming and J lost 8 bases; unmatched junction nucleotides: 2. Germline V lookup: CDR1 MNHEY, CDR2 SVGAGI. The CDR3 loop is CASSYSRTSGSTQYF. The CDR3 bases are TGTGCCAGCAGTTACTCGCGGACTAGCGGGAGTACGCAGTATTTT.

The chain uses TRBV4-1 and TRBJ2-1, with 13 bases lining up with TRBD2. Germline V CDR1 and CDR2: MGHRA, YSYEKL. The J segment lost 3 bases and the V segment lost 0 bases, leaving 17 bases of the junction unmatched. This CDR3 contains 22 residues. CDR3: CASSQDNVFGTSGMGFYNEQFF. For the CDR3, the DNA is TGCGCCAGCAGCCAAGATAACGTCTTCGGGACTAGCGGGATGGGATTCTACAATGAGCAGTTCTTC.

This chain's CDR3 is CASSQDAGGIVAFF. The CDR3 region has the DNA TGTGCCAGCAGCCAAGATGCCGGCGGGATTGTAGCTTTCTTT. The J gene is TRBJ1-1, the V gene TRBV14; D is uncertain. The CDR3 spans 14 residues. Germline loops: CDR1 SGHDN, CDR2 FVKESK. V lost 0 bases, J lost 10 bases, and 15 bases lay in between.

As concerns this clone: One junction end does not reproduce the germline sequence, and a read error may be involved. The gene calls are TRBV24-1 and TRBJ2-1; possibly TRBD1 for D (6 bases). Germline CDR1 KGHDR, CDR2 SFDVKD. The length of the CDR3 is 14 residues. CDR3 loop: CATSEGASFNEQFF. The CDR3 nucleotides are TGTGCCACCAGTGAGGGGGCTTCCTTCAATGAGCAGTTCTTC.

This clone came up a few times. This chain's CDR3 is CAISRTDNSPLHF. For the CDR3, the DNA is TGTGCCATCAGTCGGACAGATAATTCACCCCTCCACTTT. The V call is TRBV10-3, the J call TRBJ1-6; tentatively, D is TRBD1 (6 bases). V shed 5 bases and J shed 5 bases, with 7 bases lying between them. The germline V gene encodes CDR1 ENHRY and CDR2 SYGVKD. The CDR3 sequence is 13 residues long.

The chain has TRBV5-1 and TRBJ2-7, with D uncertain. This CDR3 spans 14 amino acids. The V and J ends lost 1 base and 2 bases respectively, with 10 bases between them. Germline assignment: CDR1 SGHRS and CDR2 YFSETQ. The CDR3 protein is CASSLWQDTYEQYF. The CDR3 bases are TGCGCCAGCAGCTTGTGGCAGGATACCTACGAGCAGTACTTC.

This clone was picked up a small number of times. The V call is TRBV6-6, the J call TRBJ2-2; D might be TRBD2 (5 bases). Trimming took off 6 bases at V and 0 bases at J, with 14 bases between the two ends. The CDR3 is 16 amino acids. Germline V gene data show CDR1 as MNHNY and CDR2 as SVGAGI (reference sequence). DNA of the CDR3: TGTGCCAGCAGCCGATCCGTCGGGACGAACACCGGGGAGCTGTTTTTT. Its protein is CASSRSVGTNTGELFF.

The rearrangement joins TRBV7-2 to TRBJ1-2, with unresolved D. The CDR3 covers 14 residues. V dropped 0 bases and J dropped 2 bases, with 7 bases sitting between them. Germline V CDR1 and CDR2: SGHTA, FQGNSA. CDR3 nucleotide sequence: TGTGCCAGCAGCTTAGCACGCGGGAACTATGGCTACACCTTC. Its translation is CASSLARGNYGYTF.

V usage is TRBV10-3 and J usage is TRBJ2-7, with TRBD2 as a possible D gene (6 bases). Trimming left V 8 bases short and J 3 bases short, with 23 bases between. The CDR3 totals 16 residues. CDR1 and CDR2 (germline): ENHRY, SYGVKD. CDR3 nucleotide sequence: TGTGCCATCGGAGGGGATCGGGGCCTCTTCCTCTACGAGCAGTACTTC. Its protein product is CAIGGDRGLFLYEQYF.

This chain joins TRBV5-1 and TRBJ2-7, with 7 bases aligning to TRBD2. There are 15 residues in the CDR3. The germline gives CDR1 SGHRS, CDR2 YFSETQ. V dropped 1 base and J dropped 3; count of bases not matched to a gene: 7. The DNA of the CDR3 is TGCGCCAGCAGCTTGAGGTCGGCGGGAGACTACGAGCAGTACTTC. Protein sequence: CASSLRSAGDYEQYF.

V gene TRBV6-5 combines with J gene TRBJ2-3; D might be TRBD2 (5 bases). Trimming took 6 bases from V and 5 from J, leaving 18 bases between them. Germline CDR1 and CDR2: MNHEY and SVGAGI. This CDR3 contains 15 residues. Here the CDR3 DNA reads TGTGCCAGCAGAGGAGGAAGGGAGAGGAAAGATACGCAGTATTTT. As protein: CASRGGRERKDTQYF.

The V call is TRBV3-1 (or the pseudogene TRBV3-2), the J call TRBJ1-4, with D unclear. V lost 0 bases and J 8 bases, leaving 13 bases between the germline ends. CDR3 length: 15 amino acids. Germline CDR1 LGHDT, CDR2 YNNKEL (reference sequence). The CDR3 is CASSQDGRMSEKLFF. In nucleotides, the CDR3 is TGTGCCAGCAGCCAAGACGGGAGGATGAGCGAAAAACTGTTTTTT.

The chain combines TRBV5-1 with TRBJ2-1, with 8 bases aligning to TRBD2. CDR3 length: 15 amino acids. The germline CDR1 and CDR2 sequences are SGHRS and YFSETQ. V trimming: 0 bases; J trimming: 3 bases; junction bases outside the gene matches: 2. The CDR3, as DNA: TGCGCCAGCAGCTTGGATCTAGCGGGCTACAATGAGCAGTTCTTC. Its protein is CASSLDLAGYNEQFF.

This sequence joins TRBV18 and TRBJ1-6; possibly TRBD1 for D (6 bases). Trimming removed 6 bases from V and 7 bases from J, with 10 bases in between. This CDR3 region has 13 residues. Per the germline V gene, CDR1 is KGHSH and CDR2 is LQKENI. The CDR3 coding sequence is TGTGCCAGCTCGCAGGACAGCAATTCACCCCTCCACTTT. This codes for CASSQDSNSPLHF. The complete variable domain, with remaining parts taken from reference TRBV18 and TRBJ1-6, reads NAGVMQNPRHLVRRRGQEARLRCSPMKGHSHVYWYRQLPEEGLKFMVYLQKENIIDESGMPKERFSAEFPKEGPSILRIQQVVRGDSAAYFCASSQDSNSPLHFGNGTRLTVT.

V and J are TRBV6-6 and TRBJ1-1; D gene unclear. The V gene lost 6 bases and the J gene lost 0 bases, with 11 bases spanning the gap. The CDR3 has 14 residues. Germline V CDR1 and CDR2: MNHNY, SVGAGI (reference sequence). The CDR3 spells CASSLGLLNTEAFF. The CDR3 DNA is TGTGCCAGCAGCCTTGGACTGTTGAACACTGAAGCTTTCTTT.

V usage is TRBV5-1 and J usage is TRBJ1-4; D unresolved. V was pared by 0 bases and J by 3 bases, with 6 bases between. CDR1 and CDR2 (germline): SGHRS, YFSETQ. The CDR3 has 14 residues. The CDR3 DNA sequence: TGCGCCAGCAGCTTGGGACACTCTAATGAAAAACTGTTTTTT. Translated: CASSLGHSNEKLFF.

The chain links TRBV6-2 or TRBV6-3 to TRBJ1-1; D gene uncertain. The germline V and J ends were trimmed by 4 bases and 1 base, with 13 bases remaining between them. The V gene's germline CDR1 is MNHEY and CDR2 SVGEGT. The CDR3 has 15 amino acids. CDR3 region: CASSSRRTGNTEAFF. In nucleotides, the CDR3 is TGTGCCAGCAGTTCAAGGAGGACGGGGAACACTGAAGCTTTCTTT.

V usage is TRBV16 and J usage is TRBJ2-7; TRBD1 aligns across 9 bases. The CDR3 is made up of 16 amino acids. J gave up 3 bases and V 2 bases, and 8 bases lay outside the gene matches. CDR1 and CDR2 (germline): KGHSY, FQNENV. The CDR3 DNA reads as TGTGCCAGCAGCCAAACCCCGGACAGGGGAAACTACGAGCAGTACTTC. Protein product: CASSQTPDRGNYEQYF.

V usage is TRBV21-1 and J usage is TRBJ1-4. TRBV21-1 is a documented pseudogene. The CDR3 sequence is 16 residues long. In nucleotides, the CDR3 is TGTGCCAGGGTGCCCTCGGAGAAGGCAACTAATGAAAAACTGTTTTTT. Amino acid sequence: CARVPSEKATNEKLFF.

The genes are TRBV5-1 and TRBJ1-4; 7 positions match TRBD1. The CDR3 contains 16 residues. V dropped 2 bases and J dropped 3; count of bases not matched to a gene: 7. CDR1 and CDR2 (germline): SGHRS, YFSETQ. The CDR3 DNA sequence: TGCGCCAGCAGCTTAGATCCGGGACAGCCTAATGAAAAACTGTTTTTT. It yields the protein CASSLDPGQPNEKLFF.